This T cell receptor (beta chain) was sequenced in a study of T cell changes during pregnancy in multiple sclerosis. Only in-frame clones appear in the TCRdb table, and some are missing; sequencing was by immunoSEQ multiplex PCR. The table shows some 100,000 clones, with roughly 92% occurring only once. There are 16 residues in the CDR3. In germline, CDR1 is SGHAT, CDR2 FQNNGV. Trimming cost V 3 bases and J 3 bases, with 18 bases left between them. The sequences come from peripheral blood, collected in the second trimester of pregnancy. The sequence was obtained from a female donor with multiple sclerosis, enrolled in a pregnancy study. V and J are TRBV11-2 and TRBJ2-7; possible D gene TRBD1, 5 bases. The CDR3 is CASSFYQGRGIYEQYF. CDR3 bases: TGTGCCAGCAGCTTTTACCAGGGCCGTGGGATCTACGAGCAGTACTTC.